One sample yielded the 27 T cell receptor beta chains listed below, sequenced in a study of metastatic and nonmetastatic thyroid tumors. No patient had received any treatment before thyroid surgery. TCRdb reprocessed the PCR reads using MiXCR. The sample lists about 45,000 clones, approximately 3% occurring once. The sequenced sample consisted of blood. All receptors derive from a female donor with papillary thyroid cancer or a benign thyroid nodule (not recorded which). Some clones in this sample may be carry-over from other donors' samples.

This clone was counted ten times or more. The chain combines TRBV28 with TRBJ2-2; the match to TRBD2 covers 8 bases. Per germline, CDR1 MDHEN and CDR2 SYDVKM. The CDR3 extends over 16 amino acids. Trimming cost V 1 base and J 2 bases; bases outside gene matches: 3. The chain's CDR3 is CASSLYLAGNTGELFF. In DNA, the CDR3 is TGTGCCAGCAGTTTATATTTAGCGGGAAACACCGGGGAGCTGTTTTTT.

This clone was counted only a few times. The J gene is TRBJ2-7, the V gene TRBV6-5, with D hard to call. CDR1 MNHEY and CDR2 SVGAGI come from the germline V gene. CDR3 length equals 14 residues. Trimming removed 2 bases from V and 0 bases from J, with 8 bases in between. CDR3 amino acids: CASSYKASSYEQYF. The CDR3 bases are TGTGCCAGCAGTTACAAAGCGAGCTCCTACGAGCAGTACTTC.

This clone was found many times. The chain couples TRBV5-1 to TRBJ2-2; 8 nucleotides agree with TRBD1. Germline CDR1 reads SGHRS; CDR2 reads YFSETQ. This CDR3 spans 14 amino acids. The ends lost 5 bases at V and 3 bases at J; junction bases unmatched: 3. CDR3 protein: CASRDRVDTGELFF. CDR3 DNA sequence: TGCGCCAGCAGGGACAGGGTCGACACCGGGGAGCTGTTTTTT. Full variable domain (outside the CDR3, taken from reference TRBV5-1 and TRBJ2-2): KAGVTQTPRYLIKTRGQQVTLSCSPISGHRSVSWYQQTPGQGLQFLFEYFSETQRNKGNFPGRFSGRQFSNSRSEMNVSTLELGDSALYLCASRDRVDTGELFFGEGSRLTVL.

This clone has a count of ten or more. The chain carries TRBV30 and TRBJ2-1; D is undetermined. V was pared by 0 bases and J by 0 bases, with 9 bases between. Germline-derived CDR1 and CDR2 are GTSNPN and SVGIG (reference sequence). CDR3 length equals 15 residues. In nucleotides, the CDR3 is TGTGCCTGGAGTGTAAAGGCGATCTCCTACAATGAGCAGTTCTTC. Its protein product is CAWSVKAISYNEQFF. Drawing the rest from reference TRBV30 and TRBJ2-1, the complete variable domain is SQTIHQWPATLVQPVGSPLSLECTVEGTSNPNLYWYRQAAGRGLQLLFYSVGIGQISSEVPQNLSASRPQDRQFILSSKKLLLSDSGFYLCAWSVKAISYNEQFFGPGTRLTVL.

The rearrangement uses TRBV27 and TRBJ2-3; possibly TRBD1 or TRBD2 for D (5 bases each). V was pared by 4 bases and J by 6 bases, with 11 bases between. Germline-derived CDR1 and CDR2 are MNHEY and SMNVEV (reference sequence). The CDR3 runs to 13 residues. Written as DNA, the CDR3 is TGTGCCAGCAGTTGGGGGTACGGGGATACGCAGTATTTT. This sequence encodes CASSWGYGDTQYF.

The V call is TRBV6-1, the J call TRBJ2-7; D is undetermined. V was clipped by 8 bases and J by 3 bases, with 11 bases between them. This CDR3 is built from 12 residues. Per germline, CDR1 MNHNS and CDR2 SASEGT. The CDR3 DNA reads TGTGCCAGCGGTCTAGACGGCTACGAGCAGTACTTC. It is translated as CASGLDGYEQYF.

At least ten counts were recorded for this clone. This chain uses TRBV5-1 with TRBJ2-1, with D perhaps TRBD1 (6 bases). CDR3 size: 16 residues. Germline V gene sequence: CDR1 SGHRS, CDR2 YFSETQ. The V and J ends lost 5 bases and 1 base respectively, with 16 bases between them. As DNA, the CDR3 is TGCGCCAGCAGTCTAGGACAGTCTCTTTCCTACAATGAGCAGTTCTTC. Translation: CASSLGQSLSYNEQFF.

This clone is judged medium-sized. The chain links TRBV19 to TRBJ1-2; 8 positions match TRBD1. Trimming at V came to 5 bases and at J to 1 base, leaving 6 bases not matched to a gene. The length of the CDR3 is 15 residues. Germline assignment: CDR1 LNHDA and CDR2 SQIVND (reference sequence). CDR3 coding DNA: TGTGCCAGTAGTCTACGACAGGGGAGTAACTATGGCTACACCTTC. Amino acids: CASSLRQGSNYGYTF.

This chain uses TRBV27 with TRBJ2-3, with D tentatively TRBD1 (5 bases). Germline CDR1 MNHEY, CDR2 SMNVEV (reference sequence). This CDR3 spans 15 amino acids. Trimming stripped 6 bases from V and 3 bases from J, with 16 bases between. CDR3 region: CASRSATVGTDTQYF. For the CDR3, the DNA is TGTGCCAGCAGATCGGCGACAGTAGGGACAGATACGCAGTATTTT.

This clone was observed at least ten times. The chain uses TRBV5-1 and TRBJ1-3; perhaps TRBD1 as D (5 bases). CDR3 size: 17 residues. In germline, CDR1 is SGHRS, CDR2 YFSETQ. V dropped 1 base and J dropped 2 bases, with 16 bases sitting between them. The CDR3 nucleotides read TGCGCCAGCAGCTTGTGGTCGCAGGGAGAACCTGGAAACACCATATATTTT. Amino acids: CASSLWSQGEPGNTIYF.

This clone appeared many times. In DNA form, the CDR3 reads TGCAGTGCTAGAGGACAGGTCTACGAGCAGTACTTC. Translating it yields CSARGQVYEQYF. This sequence joins TRBV20-1 and TRBJ2-7; D might be TRBD1 (6 bases). V was trimmed by 1 base and J by 3 bases, leaving 7 bases between them. The length of the CDR3 is 12 residues. CDR1 and CDR2 from the germline V gene are DFQATT and SNEGSKA (reference sequence).

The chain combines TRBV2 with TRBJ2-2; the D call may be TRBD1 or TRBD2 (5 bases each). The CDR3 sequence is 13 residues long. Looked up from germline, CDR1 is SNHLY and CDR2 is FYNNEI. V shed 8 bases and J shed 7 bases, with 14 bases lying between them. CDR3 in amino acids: CASAEGSIGELFF. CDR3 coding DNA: TGTGCCAGCGCAGAGGGGTCGATCGGGGAGCTGTTTTTT. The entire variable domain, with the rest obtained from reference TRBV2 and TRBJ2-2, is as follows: EPEVTQTPSHQVTQMGQEVILRCVPISNHLYFYWYRQILGQKVEFLVSFYNNEISEKSEIFDDQFSVERPDGSNFTLKIRSTKLEDSAMYFCASAEGSIGELFFGEGSRLTVL.

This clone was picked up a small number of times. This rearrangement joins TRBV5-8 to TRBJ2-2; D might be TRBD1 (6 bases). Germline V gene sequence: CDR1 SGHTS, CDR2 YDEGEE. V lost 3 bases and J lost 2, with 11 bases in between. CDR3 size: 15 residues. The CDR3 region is CASSSGTSNTGELFF. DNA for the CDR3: TGTGCCAGCAGCTCGGGGACAAGTAACACCGGGGAGCTGTTTTTT.

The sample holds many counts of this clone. In nucleotides, the CDR3 is TGCAGTGCGCAGCCGGGACTAGCGGGGGGGTACAATGAGCAGTTCTTC. Amino acid sequence: CSAQPGLAGGYNEQFF. V and J are TRBV20-1 and TRBJ2-1; 16 nucleotides match TRBD2. From germline, CDR1 is DFQATT and CDR2 SNEGSKA (reference sequence). With 6 bases clipped from V and 4 bases from J, the junction kept 6 bases outside the gene matches. The CDR3 has 16 amino acids.

CDR3 nucleotides: TGTGCCAGCAGTTCCGGACAGGGGGGTGAAGCTTTCTTT. Translated: CASSSGQGGEAFF. The V call is TRBV28, the J call TRBJ1-1, with 10 bases identical to TRBD1. Germline assignment: CDR1 MDHEN and CDR2 SYDVKM. The CDR3 has 13 amino acids. V lost 4 bases and J lost 7; bases outside the gene matches: 3.

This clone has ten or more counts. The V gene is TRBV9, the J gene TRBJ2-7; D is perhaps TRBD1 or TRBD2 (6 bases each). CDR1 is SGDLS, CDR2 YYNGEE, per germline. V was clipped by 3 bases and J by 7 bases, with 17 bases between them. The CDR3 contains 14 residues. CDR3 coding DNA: TGTGCCAGCAGCGAGGGGGGACTCCAGGGTGAGCAGTACTTC. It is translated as CASSEGGLQGEQYF.

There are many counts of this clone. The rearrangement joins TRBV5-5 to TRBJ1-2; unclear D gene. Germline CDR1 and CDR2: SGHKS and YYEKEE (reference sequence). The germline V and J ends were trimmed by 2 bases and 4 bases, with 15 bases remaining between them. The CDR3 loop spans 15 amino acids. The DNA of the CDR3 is TGTGCCAGCAGCTTTCCCGGGCAGGATCTCTATGGCTACACCTTC. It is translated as CASSFPGQDLYGYTF.

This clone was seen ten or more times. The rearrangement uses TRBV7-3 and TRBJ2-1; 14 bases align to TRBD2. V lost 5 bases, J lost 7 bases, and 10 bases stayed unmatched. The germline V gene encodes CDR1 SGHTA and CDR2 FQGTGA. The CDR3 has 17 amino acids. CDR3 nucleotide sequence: TGTGCCAGCAGCCCGAGGAGACTAGCGGGAGGGGATAATGAGCAGTTCTTC. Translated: CASSPRRLAGGDNEQFF.

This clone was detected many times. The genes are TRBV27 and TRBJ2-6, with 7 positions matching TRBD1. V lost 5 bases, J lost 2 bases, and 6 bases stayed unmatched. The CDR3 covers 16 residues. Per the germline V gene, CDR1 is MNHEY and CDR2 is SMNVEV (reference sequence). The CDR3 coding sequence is TGTGCCAGCAGTAAATGGACAGGCGCTGGGGCCAACGTCCTGACTTTC. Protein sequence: CASSKWTGAGANVLTF.

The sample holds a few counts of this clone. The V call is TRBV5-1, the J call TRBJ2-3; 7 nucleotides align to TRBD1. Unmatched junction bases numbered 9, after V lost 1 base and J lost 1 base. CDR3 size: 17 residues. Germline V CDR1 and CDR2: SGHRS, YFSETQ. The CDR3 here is CASSLFPQGLRTDTQYF. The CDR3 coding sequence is TGCGCCAGCAGCTTGTTTCCACAGGGGTTACGCACAGATACGCAGTATTTT.

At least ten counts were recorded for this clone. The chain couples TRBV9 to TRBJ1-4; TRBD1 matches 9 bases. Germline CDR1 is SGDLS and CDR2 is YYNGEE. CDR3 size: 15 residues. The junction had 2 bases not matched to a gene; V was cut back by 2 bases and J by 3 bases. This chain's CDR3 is CASSVRTGANEKLFF. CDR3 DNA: TGTGCCAGCAGCGTCAGGACAGGGGCTAATGAAAAACTGTTTTTT.

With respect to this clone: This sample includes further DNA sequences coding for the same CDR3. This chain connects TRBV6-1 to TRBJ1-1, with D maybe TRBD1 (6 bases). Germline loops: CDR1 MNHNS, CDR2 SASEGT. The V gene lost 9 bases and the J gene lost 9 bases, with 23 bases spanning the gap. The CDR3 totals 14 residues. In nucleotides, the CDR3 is TGTGCCAGTAGTCCCCGTCGAATGCAGGGGAAAGCTTTCTTT. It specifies CASSPRRMQGKAFF.

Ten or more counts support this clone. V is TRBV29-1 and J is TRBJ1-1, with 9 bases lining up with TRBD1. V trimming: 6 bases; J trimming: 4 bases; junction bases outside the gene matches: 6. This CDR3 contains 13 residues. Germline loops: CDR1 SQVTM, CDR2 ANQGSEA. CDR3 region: CSVQGATGTEAFF. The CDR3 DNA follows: TGCAGCGTACAGGGGGCTACGGGCACTGAAGCTTTCTTT.

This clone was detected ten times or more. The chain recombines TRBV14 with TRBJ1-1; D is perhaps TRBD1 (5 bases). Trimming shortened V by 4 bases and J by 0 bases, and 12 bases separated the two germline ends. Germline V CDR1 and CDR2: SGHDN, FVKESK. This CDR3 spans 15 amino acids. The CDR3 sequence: CASSPWEGMNTEAFF. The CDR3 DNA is TGTGCCAGCAGCCCCTGGGAGGGGATGAACACTGAAGCTTTCTTT.

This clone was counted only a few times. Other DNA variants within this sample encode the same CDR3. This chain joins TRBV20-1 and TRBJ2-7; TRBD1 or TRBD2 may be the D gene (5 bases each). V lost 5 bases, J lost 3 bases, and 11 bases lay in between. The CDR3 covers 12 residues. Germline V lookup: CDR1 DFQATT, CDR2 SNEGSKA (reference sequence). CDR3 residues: CSAGRGDYEQYF. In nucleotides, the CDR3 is TGCAGTGCTGGTAGGGGAGACTACGAGCAGTACTTC.

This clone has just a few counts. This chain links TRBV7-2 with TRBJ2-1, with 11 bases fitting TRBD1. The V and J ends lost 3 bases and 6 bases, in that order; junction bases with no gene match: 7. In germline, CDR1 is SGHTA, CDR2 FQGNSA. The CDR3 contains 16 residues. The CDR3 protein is CASSFPGQGVGNEQFF. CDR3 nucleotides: TGTGCCAGCAGCTTCCCGGGACAGGGGGTTGGCAATGAGCAGTTCTTC.

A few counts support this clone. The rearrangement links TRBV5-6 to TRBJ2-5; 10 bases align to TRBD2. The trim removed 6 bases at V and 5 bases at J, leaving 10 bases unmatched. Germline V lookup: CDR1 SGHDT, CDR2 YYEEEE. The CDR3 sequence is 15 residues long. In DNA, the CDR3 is TGTGCCAGCAAAGACAGCGGGAGGGCCGCGGAGACCCAGTACTTC. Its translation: CASKDSGRAAETQYF.